Below are 2 T cell receptor beta chains sequenced from a single sample in a study of T cell changes during pregnancy in multiple sclerosis. Assay used: immunoSEQ multiplex PCR; TCRdb lists only in-frame clones, some missing. The data hold about 38,000 clones, with roughly nine tenths observed a single time. Here the sequenced sample was CD8+ T cells from peripheral blood mononuclear cells, taken in the third trimester of pregnancy. These receptor sequences come from a female donor with multiple sclerosis, enrolled in a pregnancy study.

The chain uses TRBV28 and TRBJ2-5, with 8 bases identical to TRBD2. This CDR3 comprises 16 residues. With 5 bases clipped from V and 0 bases from J, the junction kept 8 bases outside the gene matches. Germline CDR1 reads MDHEN; CDR2 reads SYDVKM. Written as DNA, the CDR3 is TGTGCCAGCAGTCCCTCGACTAGCGCGTACCAAGAGACCCAGTACTTC. Protein product: CASSPSTSAYQETQYF.

This chain links TRBV27 with TRBJ2-1; 11 nucleotides match TRBD2. CDR1 is MNHEY, CDR2 SMNVEV, per germline (reference sequence). This CDR3 contains 15 residues. After removal of 5 bases from V and 5 bases from J, the junction contained 5 bases not matched to a gene. The CDR3 DNA follows: TGTGCCAGCAGTCCAGGGACTAGCGGCGACAATGAGCAGTTCTTC. Encoded protein: CASSPGTSGDNEQFF.